This T cell receptor beta chain was obtained from a study of T cell repertoires in cytomegalovirus infection. The study, taken as a whole, reports: The response measured ex vivo was dominated by TCR beta clonotypes (HLA-C-restricted and CMV-specific).

CDR3 length: 13 residues. Trimming cost V 6 bases and J 0 bases, with 8 bases left between them. Points on this clonotype: Its antigen is undetermined.

Using its own MiXCR run on the reads, TCRdb lists one record per CDR3 protein. Seen here are approximately 400,000 distinct CDR3 sequences, roughly 31% observed once, and the top ten hold about 13%. Sequencing used PBMCs. The chain employs TRBV12-3 or TRBV12-4 and TRBJ1-2, with no clear D. The origin of this receptor is a human donor in good health (CMV status not recorded). Some clones in this sample may be carry-over from other donors' samples. CDR3 sequence (DNA): TGTGCCAGCAGCGAGAGGGCTAACTATGGCTACACCTTC. Translation gives CASSERANYGYTF.